This T cell receptor beta chain is drawn from a study of blood T cells in healthy people across ages (dated by TCRdb to between 2014 and 2016). Regarding the complete study: In model experiments, template switching captured roughly one uniquely barcoded TCR beta cDNA molecule for every two T cells. The study measured age-related changes in TCR beta repertoire diversity using deep sequencing normalized with unique cDNA molecular identifiers. The donors were divided into four age groups: young (average approximately 15 years), middle-aged (about 41), aged (around 67) and long-lived (roughly 86). To avoid experimental bias, donors of different ages were distributed randomly across sequencing lanes. Using the same blood draw, the study looked at two additional independent replicas of 1 million unique cDNA reads for two donors, one aged 18 to 30 and the other aged 80 or older.

Summary of the overall study and its limitations: Compared with the aged group, more naive CD4+ T cells, fewer expanded clones and increased TCR diversity were shown by the long-lived group, suggesting age selection. Because the CMV infection status of the donors was unknown, age-related changes in expanded clonotypes may potentially have been confounded. Observed TCR beta diversity per million T cells fell roughly linearly with age, and a significant reduction was already apparent by age around 40. Estimates of total diversity from one million sequenced T cells were regarded as lower bounds and underestimates. Since profiling was done on bulk unsorted PBMCs, naive and antigen-experienced compartments could not be conclusively compared. There was a strong correlation between observed TCR beta diversity and the percentage of naive T cells measured by flow cytometry.

Systemically healthy Caucasian individuals from Russia, approximately 39 in total and aged 6 to 90 years, were included as donors. Approximately 11 milliliters of peripheral blood were drawn from each donor into EDTA-treated Vacutainer tubes. PBMCs were isolated by Ficoll-Paque density-gradient centrifugation, with at least 6 million obtained per sample. Trizol reagent was used to extract total RNA from the PBMCs, yielding at least 5.5 micrograms per sample. For every donor, an aliquot of PBMCs went through flow cytometry to measure the percentages of naive CD45RAhigh/CD27high T cells. The method behind the library was 5' RACE. The second PCR ran for about 6 to 12 cycles and used a J-beta primer mix along with a sample-barcoded 5' primer. A template-switch 5' adaptor carrying 12 random nucleotides introduced a unique molecular identifier onto each TCR beta cDNA molecule. Each sample yielded at least 2.5 million CDR3-containing paired-end reads. All of the RNA was converted into first-strand cDNA using the Mint cDNA synthesis kit, with a TRBC-specific oligonucleotide serving as the primer. All cDNA was treated with uracil-DNA glycosylase and then went through a first 18-cycle PCR with the universal primers M1SS and BC2_uni_R. The source study handled its data this way. For normalization, 1 million high-quality reads, each with a distinct molecular identifier, were randomly selected from each sample. Instead of being binned into consensus sequences, reads with shared molecular identifiers were discarded. CDR3 identification, clonotype clustering and error correction used MiTCR with a Q25 quality threshold and the strictest error-elimination algorithm. A nonparametric unseen species model with Euler transformation was used to estimate a lower bound on total TCR beta diversity. TCRdb handled the public reads itself, with Q25 trimming in fastp and clone calling in MiXCR, and kept productive beta chains. Each record represents a unique CDR3 protein, reported with the most common genes and DNA among its rows. The V and J calls were not made by the authors but by TCRdb's processing. The sample has approximately 2,000,000 distinct CDR3 sequences on record, 30% to 40% of them singletons. The ten largest account for roughly 23% of the sample.

The CDR3 goes from the cysteine to the phenylalanine over 14 residues. Here the CDR3 DNA is all that survives: 42 bases in frame from base 1. CDR1 and CDR2 (MDHEN, SYDVKM) derive from the germline V gene. V drops 10 bases and J drops 1 base, leaving 11 bases in between. About this clonotype: This clone's antigen is unknown. There are no base qualities to consult, and no much larger clone falls within one base.

Sequencing was performed on blood. The clonotype originates from a human donor in good health. The chain couples TRBV28 to TRBJ2-6; the D gene cannot be resolved reliably. The CDR3 region: CATKLGSGANVLTF. The DNA is as follows: TGTGCCACGAAGCTAGGGTCTGGGGCCAACGTCCTGACTTTC.